This TCR beta chain was identified in a study of blood T cell repertoires in COVID-19. This table comes from immunoSEQ multiplex PCR, and its TCRdb copy is limited to in-frame clones, with some not included. The sample comprises approximately 110,000 clones, approximately 90% of which are singletons, and roughly 4.4% rests with the top ten. The V gene lost 0 bases and the J gene lost 0 bases, with 12 bases spanning the gap. The CDR3 totals 16 residues. The germline gives CDR1 SGDLS, CDR2 YYNGEE. The chain couples TRBV9 to TRBJ1-1, with D unresolved. Sequenced sample: peripheral blood. The receptor was derived from a woman between 50 and 59 years old with acute or convalescent COVID-19. The CDR3 nucleotides are TGTGCCAGCAGCGTAGGATCTGTCGGTCTGAACACTGAAGCTTTCTTT. Translating gives CASSVGSVGLNTEAFF. The full variable domain, with the rest looked up from reference TRBV9 and TRBJ1-1, is DSGVTQTPKHLITATGQRVTLRCSPRSGDLSVYWYQQSLDQGLQFLIQYYNGEERAKGNILERFSAQQFPDLHSELNLSSLELGDSALYFCASSVGSVGLNTEAFFGQGTRLTVV.